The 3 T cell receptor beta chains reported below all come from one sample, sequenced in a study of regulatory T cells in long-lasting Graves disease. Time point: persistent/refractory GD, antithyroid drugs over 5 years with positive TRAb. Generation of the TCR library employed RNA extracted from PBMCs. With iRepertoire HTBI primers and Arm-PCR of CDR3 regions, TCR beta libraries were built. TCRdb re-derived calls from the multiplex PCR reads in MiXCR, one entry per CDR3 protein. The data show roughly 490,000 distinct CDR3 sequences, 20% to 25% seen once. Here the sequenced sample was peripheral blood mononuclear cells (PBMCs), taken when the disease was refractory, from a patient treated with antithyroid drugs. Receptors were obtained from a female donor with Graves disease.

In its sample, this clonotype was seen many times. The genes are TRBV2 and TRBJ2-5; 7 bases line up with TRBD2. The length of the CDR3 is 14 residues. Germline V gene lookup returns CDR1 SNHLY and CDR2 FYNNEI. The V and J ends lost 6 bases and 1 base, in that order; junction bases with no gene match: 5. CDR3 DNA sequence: TGTGCCAGCAGGGAGGCTAGCGGCCAAGAGACCCAGTACTTC. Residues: CASREASGQETQYF.

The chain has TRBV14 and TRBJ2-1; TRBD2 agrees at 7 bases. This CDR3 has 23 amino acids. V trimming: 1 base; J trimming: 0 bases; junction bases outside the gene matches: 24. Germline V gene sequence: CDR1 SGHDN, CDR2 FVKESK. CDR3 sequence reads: CASSQGAPRATPGLKFSYNEQFF. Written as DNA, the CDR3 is TGTGCCAGCAGCCAAGGTGCTCCCAGGGCAACACCGGGACTAAAATTCTCCTACAATGAGCAGTTCTTC.

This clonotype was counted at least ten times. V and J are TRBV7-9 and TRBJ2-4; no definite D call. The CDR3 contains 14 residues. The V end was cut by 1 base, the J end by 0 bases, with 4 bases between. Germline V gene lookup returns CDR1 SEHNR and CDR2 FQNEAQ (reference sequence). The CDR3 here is CASSLDLAKNIQYF. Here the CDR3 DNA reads TGTGCCAGCAGCTTAGACCTAGCCAAAAACATTCAGTACTTC.